Reported below is one T cell receptor beta chain. Its antigen is unidentified. Using the 5' RACE reads, TCRdb records one entry per CDR3 protein without DNA. The sample data list 450,000 to 600,000 distinct CDR3 sequences. The sample belongs to a study of T cells expressing NK-cell markers. About the research overall: The TCR beta repertoires were obtained from sorted CD3+CD56+NKG2C+, CD3+CD56+NKG2C- and CD3+CD56-NKG2C+ T cells.

The length of the CDR3 is 15 residues. CDR1 is SGDLS and CDR2 is YYNGEE in the germline V gene. Study-level points and caveats: In roughly 6 donors, dominant CD3+CD56+NKG2C+ clones formed about 1.0-7.5% of CD8+ cells. The same clonotypes also predominated in the CD3+CD56-NKG2C+ fraction of several donors.

This chain uses TRBV9 with TRBJ2-5. Source material: blood T cells: a sorted CD56 or NKG2C T cell subset, CD4+ or CD8+ T cells, or bulk PBMC T cells (not recorded which). The receptor's source is a man in his late teens or twenties in good health. This chain's CDR3 is CASSVDTYTKETQYF.